This TCR beta chain was retrieved from a study of blood T cell repertoires in COVID-19. This table comes from immunoSEQ multiplex PCR, and its TCRdb copy is limited to in-frame clones, with some not included. The repertoire holds about 100,000 clones, with around 85% as singletons. With 3 bases clipped from V and 7 bases from J, the junction kept 7 bases outside the gene matches. The CDR3 is 14 amino acids. CDR1 and CDR2 from the germline V gene are SGHTA and FQGNSA. The clonotype originates from a man aged 45-65 years with active or convalescent COVID-19. The sequencing input was peripheral blood. The rearrangement joins TRBV7-2 to TRBJ1-1; 8 nucleotides agree with TRBD1. CDR3 nucleotides: TGTGCCAGCAGCTTTCTGGACAGGGCAAATGAAGCTTTCTTT. This codes for CASSFLDRANEAFF.